This T cell receptor beta chain was captured in a study of CD8 T cells in Susac syndrome. TEMRA cells were FACS-enriched and CD8+ and CD4+ T cells negatively isolated. CDR1 is LGHNA and CDR2 is YSLEER in the germline V gene. The CDR3 spans 16 residues. With 0 bases removed from V and 1 base from J, the gap between germline ends came to 12 bases. RNA amounts of roughly 0.45 to 1 ug underwent reverse transcription with random hexamers. TCR beta CDR3 was amplified by immunoSEQ multiplex PCR. This amplification extended across 54 Vbeta and 13 Jbeta segments. TCRdb used MiXCR to reprocess the immunoSEQ multiplex PCR reads, holding one entry per CDR3 protein. The table shows 150,000 to 200,000 distinct CDR3 sequences, with about 93% occurring only once.

The chain employs TRBV4-3 and TRBJ1-2; D is uncertain. The sequence came from a human donor in good health. The sequencing sample was made of CD4+ T cells from PBMCs. CDR3 DNA sequence: TGCGCCAGCAGCCAAGATCGCGGACTACGTAACTATGGCTACACCTTC. This codes for CASSQDRGLRNYGYTF.